This T cell receptor beta chain was recorded in a study of CD8 T cells in Susac syndrome. RNA in amounts of roughly 0.5 to 1 ug was reverse transcribed with random hexamers. TCRdb independently ran MiXCR on the immunoSEQ multiplex PCR reads; one entry per CDR3 protein. The sample shows 90,000 or so distinct CDR3 sequences, 85% to 95% of them seen only once. Trimming removed 8 bases from V and 3 bases from J, with 8 bases in between. Looked up from germline, CDR1 is MGHDK and CDR2 is SYGVNS. This CDR3 contains 11 residues. This TCR came from a human donor in good health. V and J are TRBV25-1 and TRBJ2-7, with unresolved D. The sequencing sample was made of CD8+ T cells from PBMCs. CDR3: CASGWNYEQYF. For the CDR3, the DNA is TGTGCCAGCGGATGGAACTACGAGCAGTACTTC.